This T cell receptor beta chain was recovered during a study of T cells in Graves' hyperthyroidism and ophthalmopathy. Findings and caveats of the study: In the blood, most expanded thyroid clonotypes above 0.001 appeared as well.

Trimming removed 2 bases at V and 7 bases at J, with 6 bases between. The CDR3 is made up of 11 amino acids. Germline CDR1 is LGHDT and CDR2 is YNNKEL (reference sequence). Diagnoses were made from clinical symptoms, serum measures (thyroxine and TRAb), thyroid ultrasound and orbital computed tomography. The source of the PBMCs was roughly 10 ml of fresh peripheral blood. Amplification yielded TCR beta CDR3 regions, with RNA transcripts as the source. TCR CDR3 underwent first-round RT-PCR with the HTBI primer set. In TCRdb, the multiplex PCR reads were re-called with MiXCR into one record per CDR3 protein. The repertoire holds nearly 600,000 distinct CDR3 sequences, approximately 15% seen once, with 6.5% to 9% in the top ten. To note about this clonotype: Antigen specificity is unknown.

The sample consisted of blood. The chain has TRBV3-1 and TRBJ2-7; D not resolved. The sequence derives from a woman between 18 and 29 years old with Graves' ophthalmopathy. CDR3 sequence (DNA): TGTGCCAGCAGCCAACTTTGGGAGCAGTACTTC. Its translation is CASSQLWEQYF.